This T cell receptor (beta chain) was captured by sequencing in a study of blood T cell repertoires in COVID-19. About the study: Some COVID-19 samples were acute and others convalescent; all came from the United States, Italy and Spain. The cDNA or gDNA used as material had been derived from T cells, B-cell-depleted T cells, or PBMCs.

Seattle patients were enrolled while actively infected and followed longitudinally. Germline loops: CDR1 SQVTM, CDR2 ANQGSEA. After removal of 7 bases from V and 8 bases from J, the junction contained 10 bases not matched to a gene. The CDR3 extends over 13 amino acids. Original processing methods: From reference gene primer amplification, estimates of nucleated cell counts were derived. The method was immunoSEQ multiplex PCR; TCRdb's version includes in-frame clones alone and lacks a portion of them. The V and J calls and clone size were taken over from that table, and D and trimming were inferred from the DNA. Of 350,000 or so clones listed, approximately 89% are singletons.

The chain carries TRBV29-1 and TRBJ1-4, with 7 bases aligning to TRBD1. This receptor was identified in a woman in her fifties or sixties with COVID-19, enrolled during active disease. Sequencing was done on a sample of peripheral blood. The CDR3 spells CSAGGGTAEKLFF. The CDR3 DNA is TGCAGCGCCGGAGGAGGGACAGCAGAAAAACTGTTTTTT. Supplemented by reference TRBV29-1 and TRBJ1-4, the full variable domain reads SAVISQKPSRDICQRGTSLTIQCQVDSQVTMMFWYRQQPGQSLTLIATANQGSEATYESGFVIDKFPISRPNLTFSTLTVSNMSPEDSSIYLCSAGGGTAEKLFFGSGTQLSVL.